The rows below give T cell receptor beta chains drawn from one sample of a study of blood T cell repertoires in COVID-19. Sequenced by immunoSEQ multiplex PCR; TCRdb stores in-frame clones only, minus some. This sample carries about 37,000 clones, about nine tenths of them seen once, and the ten largest clones take 5% to 7%. The sequenced sample was peripheral blood. The origin of the receptors is a human donor in a cohort sampled during active COVID-19. The CDR3 runs from the conserved cysteine through the conserved F or W. Each record gives: CDR3 DNA, CDR3 protein, D gene, J gene, V gene, clone size. D genes are given only for firm matches. The listing skips clone size in some rows; elsewhere it reads once, few, many or a size class.

TGTGCCAGCAGCCAAGGGCAGGGCGTTGGGTCCTACAATGAGCAGTTCTTC	CASSQGQGVGSYNEQFF	-	TRBJ2-1	TRBV4-2	-
TGTGCCTGGAGTGTAGGCGGGACTTCCAACGAGCAGTACTTC	CAWSVGGTSNEQYF	-	TRBJ2-7	TRBV30	-
TGTGCCAGCAGTTCAGGGGGCCCCCCCTATGGCTACACCTTC	CASSSGGPPYGYTF	TRBD1	TRBJ1-2	TRBV6-5	-
TGTGCCAGTAGTGGGGGAGGTAGCTATGGCTACACCTTC	CASSGGGSYGYTF	-	TRBJ1-2	TRBV19	-
TGTGCCAGCAGCCCTGGGATGGGCGGGACAGATACGCAGTATTTT	CASSPGMGGTDTQYF	-	TRBJ2-3	TRBV6-4	few
TGTGCCAGCAGCTCGGACTATTTGAACACTGAAGCTTTCTTT	CASSSDYLNTEAFF	-	TRBJ1-1	TRBV7-9	-
TGTGCCAGCAGCGAGGGGGACACTTATACCTACGAGCAGTACTTC	CASSEGDTYTYEQYF	-	TRBJ2-7	TRBV9	-
TGTGCCGGAGAACAGGGTACGAACACCGGGGAGCTGTTTTTT	CAGEQGTNTGELFF	-	TRBJ2-2	TRBV2	-
TGCGCCAGCAGCCCAGGACTAGATGGTGCTAAAGAGACCCAGTACTTC	CASSPGLDGAKETQYF	TRBD2	TRBJ2-5	TRBV5-1	-
TGTGCCAGTAGTAGGGGGGGGGCCTACAATGAGCAGTTCTTC	CASSRGGAYNEQFF	TRBD2	TRBJ2-1	TRBV19	once
TGTGCCGGCGGGACAGGGGGGACCTACGAGCAGTACTTC	CAGGTGGTYEQYF	TRBD1	TRBJ2-7	TRBV2	-
TGTGCCAGCAGCCCTGGACTAAAAAACACAGATACGCAGTATTTT	CASSPGLKNTDTQYF	-	TRBJ2-3	TRBV11-3	-
TGTGCCAGCAGCACTAGCGGGGGGGCCAACGAGCAGTACTTC	CASSTSGGANEQYF	TRBD2	TRBJ2-7	TRBV7-2	-
TGTGCCTGGAGGGGTGCGGGGCCCCAAGAGACCCAGTACTTC	CAWRGAGPQETQYF	-	TRBJ2-5	TRBV30	-
TGCGCCAGCAGCTTGGGACAGGGGGCCAACGAGCAGTACTTC	CASSLGQGANEQYF	TRBD1	TRBJ2-7	TRBV5-1	once
TGTGCCAGCAGCTTAAACGGGGTGGTCTACGAGCAGTACTTC	CASSLNGVVYEQYF	-	TRBJ2-7	TRBV7-2	once
TGTGCCACCAGTGGTAGGGGACAGTCTTGGGAGACCCAGTACTTC	CATSGRGQSWETQYF	TRBD1	TRBJ2-5	TRBV24-1	-
TGTGCCAGCAGCACCCCGTACCGGGGGGATGGCTACACCTTC	CASSTPYRGDGYTF	-	TRBJ1-2	TRBV21-1	-
TGCAGCAATTTAGACATTAACTATGGCTACACCTTC	CSNLDINYGYTF	-	TRBJ1-2	TRBV29-1	-
TGTGCCAGCAGCTTAGGACAGGGGGCGGGCGAGCAGTACTTC	CASSLGQGAGEQYF	TRBD1	TRBJ2-7	TRBV7-9	-
TGTGCCAGCAGCGCTGCAGGGTATGGCTACACCTTC	CASSAAGYGYTF	-	TRBJ1-2	TRBV7-9	-
TGTGCCAGCAGTCCCATGCTAGCCAGCTCCTACAATGAGCAGTTCTTC	CASSPMLASSYNEQFF	-	TRBJ2-1	TRBV7-8	-
TGTGCCAGCAGCTTGGGGTGGGCCGACTATGGCTACACCTTC	CASSLGWADYGYTF	-	TRBJ1-2	TRBV5-6	-
TGTGCCAGTAGTATAACCCTGAGGGGTAGCGGGAGTGGGGAGCAGTTCTTC	CASSITLRGSGSGEQFF	TRBD2	TRBJ2-1	TRBV19	-
TGTGCCAGCAGCTCCGCCTGGGGGGGGGTAAACATTCAGTACTTC	CASSSAWGGVNIQYF	TRBD2	TRBJ2-4	TRBV7-2	-